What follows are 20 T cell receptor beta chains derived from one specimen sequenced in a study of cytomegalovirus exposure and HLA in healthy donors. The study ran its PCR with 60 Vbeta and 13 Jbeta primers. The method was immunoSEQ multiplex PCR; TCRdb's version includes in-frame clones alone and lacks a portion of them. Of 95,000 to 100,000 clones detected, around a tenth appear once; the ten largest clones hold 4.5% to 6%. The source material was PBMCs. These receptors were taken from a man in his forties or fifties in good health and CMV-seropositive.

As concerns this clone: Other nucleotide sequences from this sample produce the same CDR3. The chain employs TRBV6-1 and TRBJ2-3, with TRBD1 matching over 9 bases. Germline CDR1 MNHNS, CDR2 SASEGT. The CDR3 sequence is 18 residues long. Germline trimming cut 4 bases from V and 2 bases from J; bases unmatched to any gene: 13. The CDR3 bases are TGTGCCAGCAGTGGAAGGACAGGGGTAGGCGCATCCACAGATACGCAGTATTTT. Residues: CASSGRTGVGASTDTQYF.

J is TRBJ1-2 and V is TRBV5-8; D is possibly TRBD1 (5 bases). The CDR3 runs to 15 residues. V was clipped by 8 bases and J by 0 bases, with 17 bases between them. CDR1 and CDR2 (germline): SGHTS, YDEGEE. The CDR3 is CARVTLGQANYGYTF. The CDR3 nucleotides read TGTGCCAGGGTAACACTTGGACAAGCTAACTATGGCTACACCTTC.

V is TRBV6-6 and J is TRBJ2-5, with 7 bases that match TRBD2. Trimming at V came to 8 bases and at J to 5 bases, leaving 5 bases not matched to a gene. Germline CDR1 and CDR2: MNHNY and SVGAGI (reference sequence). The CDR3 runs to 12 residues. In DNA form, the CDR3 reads TGTGCCAGCTGTAGGGGAGGGGAGACCCAGTACTTC. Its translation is CASCRGGETQYF.

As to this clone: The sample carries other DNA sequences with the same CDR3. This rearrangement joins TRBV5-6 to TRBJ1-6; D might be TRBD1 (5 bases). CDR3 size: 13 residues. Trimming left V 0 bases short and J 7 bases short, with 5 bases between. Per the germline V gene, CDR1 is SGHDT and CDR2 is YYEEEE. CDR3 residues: CASSLDRNSPLHF. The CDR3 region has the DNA TGTGCCAGCAGCTTGGACAGGAATTCACCCCTCCACTTT.

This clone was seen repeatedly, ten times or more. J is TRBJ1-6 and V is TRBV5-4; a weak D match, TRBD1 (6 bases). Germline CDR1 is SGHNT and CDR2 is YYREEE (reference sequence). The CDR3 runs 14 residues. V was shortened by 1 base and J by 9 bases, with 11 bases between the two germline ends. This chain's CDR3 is CASSLQGSASPLHF. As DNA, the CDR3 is TGTGCCAGCAGCTTGCAGGGGTCTGCTTCACCCCTCCACTTT.

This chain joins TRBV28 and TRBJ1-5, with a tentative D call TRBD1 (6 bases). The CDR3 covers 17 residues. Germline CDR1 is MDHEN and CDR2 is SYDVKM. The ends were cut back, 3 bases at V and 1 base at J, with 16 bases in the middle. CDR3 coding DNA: TGTGCCAGCAGTTTTCCGGGGGGCAGGGTGAGCAATCAGCCCCAGCATTTT. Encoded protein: CASSFPGGRVSNQPQHF.

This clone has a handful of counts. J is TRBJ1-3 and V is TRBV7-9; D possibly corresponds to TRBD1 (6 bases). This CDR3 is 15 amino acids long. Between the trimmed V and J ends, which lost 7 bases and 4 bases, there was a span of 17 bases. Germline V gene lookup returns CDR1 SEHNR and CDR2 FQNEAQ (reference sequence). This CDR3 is CASTPGGGSGNTIYF. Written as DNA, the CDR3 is TGTGCCAGCACCCCGGGAGGGGGGTCAGGAAACACCATATATTTT.

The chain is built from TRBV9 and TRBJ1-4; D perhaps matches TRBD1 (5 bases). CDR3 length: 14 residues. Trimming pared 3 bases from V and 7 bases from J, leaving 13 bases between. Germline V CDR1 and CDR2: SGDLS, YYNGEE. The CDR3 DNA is TGTGCCAGCAGCGCGGGGGGGATTGGTGAAAAACTGTTTTTT. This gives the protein CASSAGGIGEKLFF. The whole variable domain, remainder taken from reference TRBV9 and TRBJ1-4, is DSGVTQTPKHLITATGQRVTLRCSPRSGDLSVYWYQQSLDQGLQFLIQYYNGEERAKGNILERFSAQQFPDLHSELNLSSLELGDSALYFCASSAGGIGEKLFFGSGTQLSVL.

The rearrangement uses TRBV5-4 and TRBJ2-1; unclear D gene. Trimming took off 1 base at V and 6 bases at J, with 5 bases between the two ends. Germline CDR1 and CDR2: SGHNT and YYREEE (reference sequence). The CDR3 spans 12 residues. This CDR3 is CASSLTVNEQFF. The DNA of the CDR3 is TGTGCCAGCAGCTTGACGGTCAATGAGCAGTTCTTC.

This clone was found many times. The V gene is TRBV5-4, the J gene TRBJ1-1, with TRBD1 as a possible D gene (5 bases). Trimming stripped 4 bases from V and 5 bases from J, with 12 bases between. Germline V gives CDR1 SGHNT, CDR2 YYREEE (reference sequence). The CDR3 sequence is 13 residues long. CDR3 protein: CASSLQGRTEAFF. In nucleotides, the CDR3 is TGTGCCAGCAGCCTTCAGGGTAGGACTGAAGCTTTCTTT.

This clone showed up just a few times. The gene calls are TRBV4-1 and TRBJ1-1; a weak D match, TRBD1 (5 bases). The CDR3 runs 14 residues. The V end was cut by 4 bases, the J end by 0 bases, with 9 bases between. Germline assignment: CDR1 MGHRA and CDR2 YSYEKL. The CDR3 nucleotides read TGCGCCAGCAGCCTGGGACTGCTGAACACTGAAGCTTTCTTT. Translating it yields CASSLGLLNTEAFF.

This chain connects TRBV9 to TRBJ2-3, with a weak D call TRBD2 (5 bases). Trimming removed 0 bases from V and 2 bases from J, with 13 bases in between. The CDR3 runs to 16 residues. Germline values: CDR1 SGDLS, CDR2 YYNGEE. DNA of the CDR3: TGTGCCAGCAGCGTAGGCGTTAGCGATATCACAGATACGCAGTATTTT. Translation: CASSVGVSDITDTQYF.

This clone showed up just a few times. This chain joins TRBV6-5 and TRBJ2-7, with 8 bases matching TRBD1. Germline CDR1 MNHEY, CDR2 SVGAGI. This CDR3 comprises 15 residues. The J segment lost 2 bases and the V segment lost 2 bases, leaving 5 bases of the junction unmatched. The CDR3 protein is CASSYRDRSTYEQYF. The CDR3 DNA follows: TGTGCCAGCAGTTACCGGGACAGGTCGACCTACGAGCAGTACTTC.

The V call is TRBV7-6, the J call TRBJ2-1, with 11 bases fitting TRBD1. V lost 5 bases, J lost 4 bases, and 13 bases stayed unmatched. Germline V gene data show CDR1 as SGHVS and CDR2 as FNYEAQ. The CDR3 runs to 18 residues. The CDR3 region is CASSASLLGQGAYNEQFF. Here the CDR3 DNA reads TGTGCCAGCAGCGCATCACTCCTAGGACAGGGGGCTTACAATGAGCAGTTCTTC.

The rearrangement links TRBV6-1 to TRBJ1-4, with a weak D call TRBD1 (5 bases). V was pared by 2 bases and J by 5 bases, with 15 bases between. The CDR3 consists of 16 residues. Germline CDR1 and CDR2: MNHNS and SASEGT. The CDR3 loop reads CASSETGWGGNEKLFF. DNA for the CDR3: TGTGCCAGCAGTGAAACCGGTTGGGGGGGGAATGAAAAACTGTTTTTT.

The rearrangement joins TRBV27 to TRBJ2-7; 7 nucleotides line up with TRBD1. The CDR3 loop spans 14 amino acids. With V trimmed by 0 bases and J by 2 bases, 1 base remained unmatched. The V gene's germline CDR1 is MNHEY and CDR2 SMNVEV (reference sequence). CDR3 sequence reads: CASSLSGTAYEQYF. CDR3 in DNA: TGTGCCAGCAGTTTATCCGGGACAGCCTACGAGCAGTACTTC.

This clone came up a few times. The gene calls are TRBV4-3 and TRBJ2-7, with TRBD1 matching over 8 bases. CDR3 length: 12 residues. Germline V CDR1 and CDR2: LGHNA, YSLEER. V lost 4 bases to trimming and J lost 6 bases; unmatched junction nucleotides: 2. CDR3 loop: CASSPTGVEQYF. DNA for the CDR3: TGCGCCAGCAGCCCGACAGGGGTCGAGCAGTACTTC.

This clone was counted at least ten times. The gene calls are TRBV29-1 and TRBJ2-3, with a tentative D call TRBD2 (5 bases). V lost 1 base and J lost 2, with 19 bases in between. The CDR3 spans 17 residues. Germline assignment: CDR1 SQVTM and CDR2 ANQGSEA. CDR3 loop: CSVEGGFEGRVTDTQYF. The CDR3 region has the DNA TGCAGCGTTGAAGGAGGTTTTGAAGGGCGGGTCACAGATACGCAGTATTTT.

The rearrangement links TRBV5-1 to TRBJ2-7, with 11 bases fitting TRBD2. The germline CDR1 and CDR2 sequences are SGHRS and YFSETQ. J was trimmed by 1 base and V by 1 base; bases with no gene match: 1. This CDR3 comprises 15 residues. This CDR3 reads CASSLTSGSSYEQYF. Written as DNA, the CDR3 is TGCGCCAGCAGCTTGACTAGCGGGAGTTCCTACGAGCAGTACTTC.

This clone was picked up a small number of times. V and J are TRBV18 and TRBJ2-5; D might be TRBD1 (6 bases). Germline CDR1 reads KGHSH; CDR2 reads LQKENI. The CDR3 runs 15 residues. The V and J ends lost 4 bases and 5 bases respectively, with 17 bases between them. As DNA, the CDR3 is TGTGCCAGCTCACTACAAAGGACAGATGGGGAGACCCAGTACTTC. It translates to CASSLQRTDGETQYF.